The 18 T cell receptor beta chains given below trace back to one sample, sequenced in a study of blood T cells in healthy people across ages. Alongside a J-beta primer mix, a sample-barcoded 5' primer served in a second PCR lasting about 7 to 12 cycles. Each CDR3 protein gets one entry after TCRdb re-called the 5' RACE reads with MiXCR. In the table there are 850,000 or so distinct CDR3 sequences, 29% of which are singletons. What was sequenced was blood. The receptors were sampled from a woman of 80 years or more in good health.

The table lists this clonotype with many counts. This chain joins TRBV2 and TRBJ1-1, with D perhaps TRBD1 (5 bases). Germline CDR1 is SNHLY and CDR2 is FYNNEI. The CDR3 is 14 amino acids. Between the trimmed V and J ends, which lost 3 bases and 5 bases, there was a span of 13 bases. The DNA of the CDR3 is TGTGCCAGCAGTGATCGGGGGGTAGGGACTGAAGCTTTCTTT. Translation: CASSDRGVGTEAFF. The full variable domain, completed using reference TRBV2 and TRBJ1-1, is EPEVTQTPSHQVTQMGQEVILRCVPISNHLYFYWYRQILGQKVEFLVSFYNNEISEKSEIFDDQFSVERPDGSNFTLKIRSTKLEDSAMYFCASSDRGVGTEAFFGQGTRLTVV.

The table lists this clonotype with a few counts. The chain links TRBV6-1 to TRBJ2-7; D is possibly TRBD1 (6 bases). This CDR3 is 12 amino acids long. With 8 bases removed from V and 4 bases from J, the gap between germline ends came to 12 bases. Per germline, CDR1 MNHNS and CDR2 SASEGT. The CDR3 bases are TGTGCCAGCGGCAACAGGGTGTACGAGCAGTACTTC. It yields the protein CASGNRVYEQYF.

In this sample, this clonotype turned up many times. This chain joins TRBV29-1 and TRBJ1-2; no reliable D call. Trimming left V 0 bases short and J 8 bases short, with 7 bases between. Germline loops: CDR1 SQVTM, CDR2 ANQGSEA. The CDR3 has 11 residues. The CDR3 region has the DNA TGCAGCGTTGAAGAAGGATGGGGCTACACCTTC. Translating it yields CSVEEGWGYTF.

This clonotype was seen many times. J is TRBJ2-1 and V is TRBV7-2; TRBD2 agrees at 9 bases. Germline CDR1 is SGHTA and CDR2 is FQGNSA. The CDR3 is 15 residues long. J gave up 7 bases and V 3 bases, and 7 bases lay outside the gene matches. The CDR3 coding sequence is TGTGCCAGCAGCTTTCAGGTAGCGGGGGAGAATGAGCAGTTCTTC. It encodes CASSFQVAGENEQFF.

The gene calls are TRBV4-3 and TRBJ1-1, with D possibly matching TRBD1 (5 bases). Germline V gene lookup returns CDR1 LGHNA and CDR2 YSLEER. Trimming shortened V by 4 bases and J by 1 base, and 13 bases separated the two germline ends. The CDR3 sequence is 15 residues long. The CDR3 sequence is CASSPSLGANTEAFF. The CDR3 nucleotides are TGCGCCAGCAGCCCAAGTCTCGGGGCGAACACTGAAGCTTTCTTT.

This clonotype was seen at least ten times. The rearrangement uses TRBV7-8 and TRBJ2-3, with 9 bases that match TRBD2. Germline lookup yields CDR1 SGHVS and CDR2 FQNEAQ. The CDR3 is 17 amino acids. The V gene end was trimmed by 3 bases and the J gene end by 1 base; junction bases not matched to a gene: 8. CDR3 DNA: TGTGCCAGCAGCTTCAACCAGCGGGGGGTAGGCACAGATACGCAGTATTTT. Translated: CASSFNQRGVGTDTQYF. Complete variable domain (other parts from reference TRBV7-8 and TRBJ2-3): GAGVSQSPRYKVAKRGQDVALRCDPISGHVSLFWYQQALGQGPEFLTYFQNEAQLDKSGLPSDRFFAERPEGSVSTLKIQRTQQEDSAVYLCASSFNQRGVGTDTQYFGPGTRLTVL.

The V call is TRBV2, the J call TRBJ1-6; no clear D. Trimming took off 4 bases at V and 8 bases at J, with 9 bases between the two ends. Germline assignment: CDR1 SNHLY and CDR2 FYNNEI. CDR3 length: 13 residues. The CDR3 sequence: CASSVEIDSPLHF. The DNA of the CDR3 is TGTGCCAGCAGTGTAGAGATCGATTCACCCCTCCACTTT.

The V call is TRBV27, the J call TRBJ1-2, with 12 bases that match TRBD1. Germline loops: CDR1 MNHEY, CDR2 SMNVEV (reference sequence). The CDR3 length is 17 residues. The V and J ends lost 6 bases and 0 bases, in that order; junction bases with no gene match: 8. This CDR3 is CASRRGTGGPTNYGYTF. The CDR3 nucleotides read TGTGCCAGCAGAAGGGGGACAGGGGGCCCTACTAACTATGGCTACACCTTC.

Only one count was recorded for this clonotype. A clone one base away is much larger, so this may be a read error. This sequence joins TRBV3-1 and TRBJ2-5, with 7 bases lining up with TRBD2. Losses at the gene ends were 4 bases for V and 13 bases for J; bases not matched to a gene: 15. Germline V gene sequence: CDR1 LGHDT, CDR2 YNNKEL (reference sequence). The CDR3 runs 14 residues. CDR3 residues: CASSPGTTLNERYF. The CDR3 nucleotides are TGTGCCAGCAGCCCAGGGACTACCTTGAACGAGCGGTACTTC.

This clonotype has just a few counts. This chain links TRBV6-2 or TRBV6-3 with TRBJ2-5, with D tentatively TRBD1 (5 bases). The CDR3 loop spans 14 amino acids. Germline lookup yields CDR1 MNHEY and CDR2 SVGEGT. Trimming removed 0 bases at V and 4 bases at J, with 9 bases between. The CDR3 protein is CASSYSKGRETQYF. The CDR3 DNA sequence: TGTGCCAGCAGTTACTCGAAGGGGCGAGAGACCCAGTACTTC.

With regard to this clonotype: Possible read error: a much larger clone is one base away. This chain links TRBV3-1 with TRBJ2-3; the D gene is possibly TRBD2 (5 bases). This CDR3 is built from 16 residues. Germline assignment: CDR1 LGHDT and CDR2 YNNKEL (reference sequence). The CDR3 spells CASSQLAIPGTDTRYF. The CDR3 nucleotides are TGTGCCAGCAGCCAACTAGCCATTCCTGGCACAGATACGCGGTATTTT.

A few counts support this clonotype. The chain carries TRBV12-3 or TRBV12-4 and TRBJ1-3, with D possibly matching TRBD1 (6 bases). The V and J ends lost 6 bases and 3 bases respectively, with 18 bases between them. The CDR3 totals 16 residues. The CDR3 coding sequence is TGTGCCAGCAGCCCCTACAGGGTCTTTGGTGGAAACACCATATATTTT. Protein sequence: CASSPYRVFGGNTIYF.

This chain links TRBV27 with TRBJ2-1, with 11 bases that match TRBD2. Per germline, CDR1 MNHEY and CDR2 SMNVEV (reference sequence). J was trimmed by 6 bases and V by 0 bases; bases with no gene match: 4. The CDR3 sequence is 16 residues long. CDR3 sequence (DNA): TGTGCCAGCAGTTTATCGAGTCTAGCGGGGGGCAATGAGCAGTTCTTC. Its protein product is CASSLSSLAGGNEQFF.

This clonotype occurred many times. The J gene is TRBJ1-4, the V gene TRBV5-1, with D tentatively TRBD1 (6 bases). The germline CDR1 and CDR2 sequences are SGHRS and YFSETQ. The length of the CDR3 is 16 residues. Trimming pared 4 bases from V and 3 bases from J, leaving 16 bases between. The CDR3 spells CASSTSPGQPNEKLFF. CDR3 sequence (DNA): TGCGCCAGCAGCACATCGCCGGGACAACCTAATGAAAAACTGTTTTTT.

As concerns this clonotype: A single base separates this from a much larger clone, so it may be a read error. The chain recombines TRBV7-2 with TRBJ1-2, with TRBD1 matching 7 bases. This CDR3 contains 15 residues. V trimming: 4 bases; J trimming: 2 bases; junction bases outside the gene matches: 7. Germline V gene data show CDR1 as SGHTA and CDR2 as FQGNSA. CDR3 bases: TGTGCCAGCAGCTCAGGACAGGCCACCAACTATGGCTACACCTTC. This translates into CASSSGQATNYGYTF.

The rearrangement joins TRBV6-2 or TRBV6-3 to TRBJ2-3, with 8 positions matching TRBD2. V gave up 0 bases and J gave up 5 bases; unmatched junction bases: 10. The germline V gene encodes CDR1 MNHEY and CDR2 SVGEGT. The CDR3 length is 17 residues. The CDR3 is CASSYSFAGGRLDTQYF. In DNA, the CDR3 is TGTGCCAGCAGTTACTCCTTTGCGGGGGGCCGTTTAGATACGCAGTATTTT.

This clonotype was observed a few times. The chain couples TRBV25-1 to TRBJ1-5, with D possibly being TRBD1 (5 bases). The CDR3 consists of 14 residues. Trimming shortened V by 1 base and J by 7 bases, and 11 bases separated the two germline ends. Per germline, CDR1 MGHDK and CDR2 SYGVNS. CDR3 nucleotides: TGTGCCAGCAGTGAATTAACCAGGGACCAGCCCCAGCATTTT. Protein sequence: CASSELTRDQPQHF. Combining the CDR3 with reference TRBV25-1 and TRBJ1-5 gives the whole variable domain EADIYQTPRYLVIGTGKKITLECSQTMGHDKMYWYQQDPGMELHLIHYSYGVNSTEKGDLSSESTVSRIRTEHFPLTLESARPSHTSQYLCASSELTRDQPQHFGDGTRLSIL.

Notes on this clonotype: A much larger clone lies a single base off, so this may be a read error. V gene TRBV20-1 combines with J gene TRBJ2-6; D is uncertain. Germline V gene lookup returns CDR1 DFQATT and CDR2 SNEGSKA (reference sequence). CDR3 length equals 13 residues. Here the CDR3 reads CNARDRGANVLTF. In DNA form, the CDR3 reads TGCAATGCTAGAGATAGGGGGGCCAACGTCCTGACTTTC.